These 14 T cell receptor beta chains were sequenced from one sample in a study of shared clonotypes between healthy human individuals. The protocol was immunoSEQ multiplex PCR, while the TCRdb copy is restricted to in-frame clones and leaves out a portion. The sample includes about 1.5 million clones, 95% to 99% of them seen just once. The source material was naive CD4+ T cells sorted from blood. The subset denotes: CD45RA+ positively selected. These receptors came from a man aged 30-40 years in good health.

This clone has a single count. This chain uses TRBV7-2 with TRBJ2-5; D might be TRBD2 (6 bases). Trimming pared 5 bases from V and 5 bases from J, leaving 18 bases between. The germline CDR1 and CDR2 sequences are SGHTA and FQGNSA. The CDR3 spans 15 residues. The CDR3 coding sequence is TGTGCCAGCAGCCGTGGGTTGACGGGAGATGAGACCCAGTACTTC. It is translated as CASSRGLTGDETQYF.

J is TRBJ2-3 and V is TRBV5-1; 14 bases line up with TRBD2. V gave up 4 bases and J gave up 4 bases; unmatched junction bases: 5. Germline V gene sequence: CDR1 SGHRS, CDR2 YFSETQ. The CDR3 length is 16 residues. The CDR3 reads CASSPTSGRVADTQYF. The CDR3 DNA follows: TGCGCCAGCAGCCCGACTAGCGGGAGGGTGGCAGATACGCAGTATTTT. The variable domain in full, with the rest retrieved from reference TRBV5-1 and TRBJ2-3, is KAGVTQTPRYLIKTRGQQVTLSCSPISGHRSVSWYQQTPGQGLQFLFEYFSETQRNKGNFPGRFSGRQFSNSRSEMNVSTLELGDSALYLCASSPTSGRVADTQYFGPGTRLTVL.

J is TRBJ1-3 and V is TRBV7-9; 9 nucleotides line up with TRBD1. Germline trimming cut 4 bases from V and 0 bases from J; bases unmatched to any gene: 10. The CDR3 length is 18 residues. CDR1 and CDR2 from the germline V gene are SEHNR and FQNEAQ (reference sequence). The CDR3 DNA reads TGTGCCAGCAGCTCCGGGGACAGGGAAACGATCTCTGGAAACACCATATATTTT. Encoded protein: CASSSGDRETISGNTIYF.

The chain employs TRBV9 and TRBJ2-1; 7 positions match TRBD2. Unmatched junction bases numbered 9, after V lost 6 bases and J lost 0 bases. The V gene's germline CDR1 is SGDLS and CDR2 YYNGEE. The CDR3 is 16 residues long. CDR3 sequence reads: CASNRGGGSSYNEQFF. CDR3 DNA sequence: TGTGCCAGCAACCGCGGGGGAGGAAGCTCCTACAATGAGCAGTTCTTC.

As concerns this clone: The same CDR3 arises from other DNA sequences in this sample as well. The genes are TRBV28 and TRBJ2-7, with D perhaps given as TRBD1 or TRBD2 (6 bases each). Germline CDR1 MDHEN, CDR2 SYDVKM. This CDR3 is 13 amino acids long. Trimming took off 6 bases at V and 4 bases at J, with 13 bases between the two ends. CDR3 in amino acids: CASSLGGSYEQYF. As DNA, the CDR3 is TGTGCCAGCAGCCTAGGGGGGAGTTACGAGCAGTACTTC.

This clone is a singleton in its sample. The J gene is TRBJ2-2, the V gene TRBV5-1; D possibly uses TRBD1 or TRBD2 (5 bases each). The CDR3 sequence is 15 residues long. The ends were cut back, 0 bases at V and 5 bases at J, with 11 bases in the middle. CDR1 and CDR2 (germline): SGHRS, YFSETQ. The CDR3: CASSLGGAGTGELFF. For the CDR3, the DNA is TGCGCCAGCAGCTTGGGAGGGGCTGGGACCGGGGAGCTGTTTTTT.

The CDR3: CASSGRPTTSGGNTIYF. In nucleotides, the CDR3 is TGTGCCAGCAGTGGTCGACCTACCACCTCGGGTGGAAACACCATATATTTT. The genes are TRBV25-1 and TRBJ1-3; D is uncertain. The length of the CDR3 is 17 residues. The germline V gene has CDR1 MGHDK and CDR2 SYGVNS. The ends were cut back, 4 bases at V and 3 bases at J, with 19 bases in the middle.

The rearrangement links TRBV6-9 to TRBJ2-6; D uncertain. Germline CDR1 is MNHGY and CDR2 is SVAAGI. This CDR3 comprises 15 residues. Trimming took off 7 bases at V and 4 bases at J, with 14 bases between the two ends. The CDR3 region is CASIRQAAGANVLTF. The CDR3 DNA is TGTGCCAGCATTAGGCAGGCGGCGGGGGCCAACGTCCTGACTTTC.

This clone occurred once. This chain links TRBV4-2 with TRBJ2-7; 9 bases are a match to TRBD2. This CDR3 is built from 16 residues. V lost 3 bases to trimming and J lost 2 bases; unmatched junction nucleotides: 8. The germline gives CDR1 LGHNA, CDR2 YNFKEQ. The CDR3 coding sequence is TGTGCCAGCAGCCACATTAGCGGGAGCGGGACCTACGAGCAGTACTTC. It codes for CASSHISGSGTYEQYF.

Turning to this clone: One end of the junction varies from germline; a read error may be responsible. The CDR3 loop reads CASRRNGGSYGQYF. CDR3 coding DNA: TGTGCCAGCAGGAGAAACGGAGGTTCCTACGGGCAGTACTTC. V usage is TRBV7-9 and J usage is TRBJ2-7; D possibly corresponds to TRBD2 (5 bases). This CDR3 is built from 14 residues. In germline, CDR1 is SEHNR, CDR2 FQNEAQ (reference sequence). The whole variable domain, filled in from reference TRBV7-9 and TRBJ2-7, reads DTGVSQNPRHKITKRGQNVTFRCDPISEHNRLYWYRQTLGQGPEFLTYFQNEAQLEKSRLLSDRFSAERPKGSFSTLEIQRTEQGDSAMYLCASRRNGGSYGQYFGPGTRLTVT.

The V and J genes are TRBV15 and TRBJ2-3; D is undetermined. Germline V gene data show CDR1 as LNHNV and CDR2 as YYDKDF (reference sequence). There are 16 residues in the CDR3. The germline V and J ends were trimmed by 2 bases and 0 bases, with 12 bases remaining between them. CDR3 sequence reads: CATSRRLFGSTDTQYF. CDR3 in DNA: TGTGCCACCAGCAGAAGACTCTTCGGGAGCACAGATACGCAGTATTTT.

Written as DNA, the CDR3 is TGTGCCAGCAGAATAAGGAACAATCAGCCCCAGCATTTT. It codes for CASRIRNNQPQHF. J is TRBJ1-5 and V is TRBV2; D gene uncertain. The CDR3 sequence is 13 residues long. Trimming left V 6 bases short and J 3 bases short, with 9 bases between. The germline CDR1 and CDR2 sequences are SNHLY and FYNNEI.

The chain links TRBV6-5 to TRBJ1-5; 9 nucleotides align to TRBD1. The V gene end was trimmed by 8 bases and the J gene end by 5 bases; junction bases not matched to a gene: 4. CDR3 length: 13 amino acids. Germline CDR1 reads MNHEY; CDR2 reads SVGAGI. CDR3 in amino acids: CASGRDRDQPQHF. The CDR3 nucleotides read TGTGCCAGCGGGAGGGACAGGGATCAGCCCCAGCATTTT.

This chain links TRBV19 with TRBJ1-1; D is ambiguous. The ends were cut back, 3 bases at V and 0 bases at J, with 17 bases in the middle. The CDR3 length is 17 residues. Germline loops: CDR1 LNHDA, CDR2 SQIVND (reference sequence). The DNA for the CDR3 is TGTGCCAGTAGTATTGAGAAGGCCTCGGGAGTGAACACTGAAGCTTTCTTT. It codes for CASSIEKASGVNTEAFF.